This TCR beta chain originates from a study of OX40 agonist ivuxolimab in advanced cancers. Regarding the complete study: The costimulatory receptor OX40 (CD134) was targeted by ivuxolimab, a fully human IgG2 agonistic monoclonal antibody. The dose-escalation cohort was roughly 83% male with a mean age of roughly 62 years, ranging from roughly 23 to 80. Of the approximately 54 dose-escalation patients, hepatocellular carcinoma was present in approximately 20, melanoma in approximately 15, renal cell carcinoma in 9 and head and neck cancer in 9. Three dose-escalation patients achieved partial responses, one with hepatocellular carcinoma and two with cutaneous melanoma. Patients were allowed to have had prior anti-PD-1, anti-PD-L1 or anti-CTLA-4 therapy, and 40% of the dose-escalation patients had been treated with checkpoint inhibitors. The purpose of peripheral TCRbeta sequencing was to test whether ivuxolimab changed TCR sequence diversity and led to clonal T-cell expansion. Intravenous ivuxolimab was administered to patients every 2 weeks at six dose levels: 0.01, 0.1, 0.3, 1.5, 3 and 10 mg/kg. The monotherapy dose-escalation portion (N ≈ 52 patients) of the phase I ivuxolimab trial is reported in the paper.

General study outcomes and caveats: Antigen specificity was not determined for the clonally expanded peripheral T cells. In the 0.1-3.0 mg/kg groups, partial responders were among the patients with the lowest normalized peripheral clonal expansion, particularly in CD8+ T cells. At doses of 0.1 to 3.0 mg/kg, clonal expansion of both CD4+ and CD8+ T cells in blood was seen between baseline and week 6. After ivuxolimab, more expanded clones were found on average in CD8+ T cells than in CD4+ T cells. Low levels of normalized T-cell clonal expansion were also seen in some patients who did not respond.

On this clone itself: Its target antigen remains unknown. No quality values exist for individual bases; no much larger clone is one base distant.

Genomic DNA was isolated from the sorted cells so that the TCRbeta CDR3 region could be sequenced. The immunoSEQ Assay was used to sequence the TCRbeta CDR3 regions. TCRdb stores this immuneACCESS table with in-frame sequences only. Part of the clones is absent; in the studies checked, under half of the shortfall reflects unresolved V genes, and no reason is known for the rest. The sample records about 26,000 clones, around 90% of which are singletons. 15% to 20% of the sample is held by the ten biggest clonotypes. Patients with autoimmune disease history or receiving systemic immunosuppression were excluded from the trial. Peripheral blood for TCR sequencing was drawn from every dose cohort at baseline, at cycle 4 day 1 and at cycle 7 day 1. Samples were obtained from an open-label, multicenter, first-in-human phase I dose-escalation trial of ivuxolimab. Adults with locally advanced or metastatic head and neck squamous cell, hepatocellular, melanoma or renal cell carcinoma were enrolled in the trial. Before TCR sequencing, CD4+ T cells and CD8+ T cells from peripheral blood were sorted into separate populations.

The CDR3, from cysteine to phenylalanine, totals 16 residues. Of the read, only the CDR3 DNA is kept; its 48 bases are in frame from base 1. The input for sequencing was CD4+ or CD8+ T cells sorted from blood, taken in a trial of the OX40 agonist ivuxolimab. The sequence derives from an adult with an advanced solid tumor such as melanoma, head and neck, liver or kidney cancer. The rearrangement combines TRBV1 with TRBJ2-2; TRBD2, the D gene given by the table, was not confirmed from the DNA. TRBV1 is a documented pseudogene. The sequenced DNA is TGCACCAGCAGCCCTGGACGGGCGCAGGAGGTCGGGGAGCTGTTTTTT. This yields the protein CTSSPGRAQEVGELFF.